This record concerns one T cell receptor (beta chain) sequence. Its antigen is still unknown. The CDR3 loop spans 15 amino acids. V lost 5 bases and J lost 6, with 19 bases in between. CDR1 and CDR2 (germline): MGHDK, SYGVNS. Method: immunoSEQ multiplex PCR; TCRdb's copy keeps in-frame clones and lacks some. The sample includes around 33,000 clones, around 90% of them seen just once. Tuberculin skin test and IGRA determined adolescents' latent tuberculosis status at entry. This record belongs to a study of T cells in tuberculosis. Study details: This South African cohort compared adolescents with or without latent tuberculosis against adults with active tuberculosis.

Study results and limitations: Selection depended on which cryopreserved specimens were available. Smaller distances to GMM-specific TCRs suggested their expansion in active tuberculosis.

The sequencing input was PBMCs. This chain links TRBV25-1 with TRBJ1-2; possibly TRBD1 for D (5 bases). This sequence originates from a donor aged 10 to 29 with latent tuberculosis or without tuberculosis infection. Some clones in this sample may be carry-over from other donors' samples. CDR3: CASSLGGAAMDGYTF. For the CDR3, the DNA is TGTGCCAGCAGTCTCGGAGGGGCGGCGATGGATGGCTACACCTTC.